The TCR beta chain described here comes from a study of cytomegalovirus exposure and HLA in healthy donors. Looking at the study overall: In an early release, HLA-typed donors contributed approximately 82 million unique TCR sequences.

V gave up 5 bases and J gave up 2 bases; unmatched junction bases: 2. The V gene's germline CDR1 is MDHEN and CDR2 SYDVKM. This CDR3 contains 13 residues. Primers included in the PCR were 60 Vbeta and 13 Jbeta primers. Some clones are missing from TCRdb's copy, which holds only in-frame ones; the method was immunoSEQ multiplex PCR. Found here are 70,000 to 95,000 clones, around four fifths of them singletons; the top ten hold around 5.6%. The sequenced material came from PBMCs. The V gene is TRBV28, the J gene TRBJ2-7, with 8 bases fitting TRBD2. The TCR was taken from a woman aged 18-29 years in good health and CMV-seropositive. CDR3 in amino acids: CASSSGSPYEQYF. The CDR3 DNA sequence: TGTGCCAGCAGTAGCGGGAGTCCCTACGAGCAGTACTTC.